This T cell receptor (beta chain) was obtained from a study of cytomegalovirus exposure and HLA in healthy donors. Primers for the PCR totalled 60 Vbeta and 13 Jbeta. Using immunoSEQ multiplex PCR, the repertoire was profiled, and TCRdb retains in-frame clones only, with some absent. The table lists roughly 250,000 clones, over 70% of them singletons. CDR3 size: 19 residues. The ends were cut back, 2 bases at V and 0 bases at J, with 18 bases in the middle. CDR1 and CDR2 (germline): SGHDT, YYEEEE. Sequenced sample: PBMCs. This TCR was recovered from a girl aged 2 to 9 in good health and CMV-seronegative. The chain carries TRBV5-6 and TRBJ1-6, with D maybe TRBD1 (5 bases). The CDR3 loop reads CASSFSLGVGRSYNSPLHF. The DNA for the CDR3 is TGTGCCAGCAGCTTCTCCTTAGGGGTGGGGCGCTCCTATAATTCACCCCTCCACTTT.